Presented here are 22 T cell receptor beta chains from one specimen sequenced in a study of blood T cell repertoires in COVID-19. Profiling relied on immunoSEQ multiplex PCR, and the TCRdb table lists in-frame clones only, not all of them. In the table there are over 90,000 clones, about 85% of which are singletons. Sequenced: peripheral blood. The receptors shown here come from a man at least 80 years old with active or convalescent COVID-19.

This rearrangement joins TRBV3-1 (or the pseudogene TRBV3-2) to TRBJ1-2; TRBD1 might be the D (6 bases). V was shortened by 4 bases and J by 7 bases, with 19 bases between the two germline ends. Germline CDR1 reads LGHDT; CDR2 reads YNNKEL (reference sequence). This CDR3 contains 15 residues. The chain's CDR3 is CASSLDLTGSSGYTF. The CDR3 coding sequence is TGTGCCAGCAGCCTAGACCTAACAGGGTCGAGTGGCTACACCTTC.

The rearrangement links TRBV19 to TRBJ1-1; TRBD1 is a possible D gene (5 bases). CDR3 length: 14 amino acids. Trimming took 4 bases from V and 0 from J, leaving 9 bases between them. CDR1 and CDR2 from the germline V gene are LNHDA and SQIVND (reference sequence). CDR3 nucleotide sequence: TGTGCCAGTAGTAAACAGGTAGTGAACACTGAAGCTTTCTTT. Translated: CASSKQVVNTEAFF.

This chain connects TRBV14 to TRBJ1-1; 7 nucleotides match TRBD1. The CDR3 is 13 amino acids. V shed 2 bases, J shed 3 bases, and the junction held 0 bases outside the gene matches. Germline V gene lookup returns CDR1 SGHDN and CDR2 FVKESK. In nucleotides, the CDR3 is TGTGCCAGCAGCCAACAGGGGGACACTGAAGCTTTCTTT. Amino acid sequence: CASSQQGDTEAFF. Full variable domain (outside the CDR3, taken from reference TRBV14 and TRBJ1-1): EAGVTQFPSHSVIEKGQTVTLRCDPISGHDNLYWYRRVMGKEIKFLLHFVKESKQDESGMPNNRFLAERTGGTYSTLKVQPAELEDSGVYFCASSQQGDTEAFFGQGTRLTVV.

The table lists this clone with a few counts. The genes are TRBV6-6 and TRBJ2-1; D is unresolved. Germline V gene lookup returns CDR1 MNHNY and CDR2 SVGAGI (reference sequence). CDR3 length equals 14 residues. Trimming removed 0 bases at V and 9 bases at J, with 12 bases between. The CDR3 nucleotides are TGTGCCAGCAGTTACTCGTCCCCCCCGGGTGAGCAGTTCTTC. This encodes CASSYSSPPGEQFF.

This chain connects TRBV2 to TRBJ1-5, with D tentatively TRBD1 (5 bases). CDR1 SNHLY and CDR2 FYNNEI come from the germline V gene. Trimming left V 2 bases short and J 0 bases short, with 14 bases between. The CDR3 covers 17 residues. CDR3 nucleotide sequence: TGTGCCAGCAGTGAAACGGGGGTCGTTCATAGCAATCAGCCCCAGCATTTT. Translating it yields CASSETGVVHSNQPQHF.

This chain uses TRBV7-9 with TRBJ1-1, with TRBD1 as a possible D gene (6 bases). Germline CDR1 and CDR2: SEHNR and FQNEAQ (reference sequence). The CDR3 is made up of 13 amino acids. The V end was cut by 5 bases, the J end by 1 base, with 8 bases between. The CDR3 protein is CASSPRGNTEAFF. The CDR3 region has the DNA TGTGCCAGCAGCCCCAGGGGGAACACTGAAGCTTTCTTT.

V and J are TRBV5-1 and TRBJ2-3; 14 bases agree with TRBD2. J was trimmed by 2 bases and V by 4 bases; bases with no gene match: 6. CDR1 and CDR2 (germline): SGHRS, YFSETQ. The CDR3 covers 17 residues. Here the CDR3 DNA reads TGCGCCAGCAGCGCGGGACTAGCGGGGGCCCCCACAGATACGCAGTATTTT. This codes for CASSAGLAGAPTDTQYF.

The chain joins TRBV5-1 to TRBJ2-2; D may be TRBD2 (6 bases). Germline V gives CDR1 SGHRS, CDR2 YFSETQ. The CDR3 is 14 amino acids. Trimming took 0 bases from V and 5 from J, leaving 8 bases between them. In DNA, the CDR3 is TGCGCCAGCAGCTTGGCAGGAGGGACCGGGGAGCTGTTTTTT. Protein: CASSLAGGTGELFF.

The CDR3 coding sequence is TGTGCCAGCAGCCTTACAGGGAGTTTGGCTGAAGCTTTCTTT. Protein product: CASSLTGSLAEAFF. The chain employs TRBV11-2 and TRBJ1-1, with D possibly matching TRBD1 (6 bases). Germline CDR1 SGHAT, CDR2 FQNNGV. Trimming left V 5 bases short and J 6 bases short, with 16 bases between. This CDR3 is built from 14 residues.

This sequence joins TRBV27 and TRBJ2-5; 11 bases match TRBD2. The germline CDR1 and CDR2 sequences are MNHEY and SMNVEV (reference sequence). There are 18 residues in the CDR3. V lost 1 base and J lost 5; bases outside the gene matches: 12. The CDR3 region has the DNA TGTGCCAGCAGTTTATTACCCGGGACTAGCGGACGGCCGGAGACCCAGTACTTC. Its protein product is CASSLLPGTSGRPETQYF.

The V gene is TRBV19, the J gene TRBJ1-5, with a possible D match to TRBD1 (5 bases). V was clipped by 5 bases and J by 0 bases, with 8 bases between them. Germline CDR1 is LNHDA and CDR2 is SQIVND (reference sequence). The CDR3 is 14 residues long. CDR3 amino acids: CASSGGNSNQPQHF. In nucleotides, the CDR3 is TGTGCCAGTAGTGGGGGGAATAGCAATCAGCCCCAGCATTTT. Complete variable domain (other parts from reference TRBV19 and TRBJ1-5): DGGITQSPKYLFRKEGQNVTLSCEQNLNHDAMYWYRQDPGQGLRLIYYSQIVNDFQKGDIAEGYSVSREKKESFPLTVTSAQKNPTAFYLCASSGGNSNQPQHFGDGTRLSIL.

CDR3 sequence: CASNPGTSFYEQYF. CDR3 coding DNA: TGTGCCAGCAACCCGGGGACTAGCTTCTACGAGCAGTACTTC. The V gene is TRBV6-6, the J gene TRBJ2-7; TRBD2 agrees at 9 bases. CDR3 length: 14 amino acids. Germline loops: CDR1 MNHNY, CDR2 SVGAGI (reference sequence). V shed 7 bases, J shed 3 bases, and the junction held 7 bases outside the gene matches.

V and J are TRBV18 and TRBJ1-2, with TRBD1 identical over 12 bases. The CDR3 totals 15 residues. Germline V gives CDR1 KGHSH, CDR2 LQKENI. With 5 bases clipped from V and 6 bases from J, the junction kept 7 bases outside the gene matches. The CDR3, as DNA: TGTGCCAGCTCATCTTACGGGACAGGGGGCCATGGCTACACCTTC. Its translation is CASSSYGTGGHGYTF.

Concerning this clone: Other DNA sequences of this sample code for an identical CDR3. The chain combines TRBV3-1 (or the pseudogene TRBV3-2) with TRBJ2-4; possible D gene TRBD1, 5 bases. The CDR3 loop spans 13 amino acids. CDR1 is LGHDT and CDR2 is YNNKEL in the germline V gene (reference sequence). V was trimmed by 2 bases and J by 3 bases, leaving 5 bases between them. This CDR3 reads CASSQQGKNIQYF. DNA for the CDR3: TGTGCCAGCAGCCAACAGGGCAAAAACATTCAGTACTTC.

The sample holds one count of this clone. V and J are TRBV6-5 and TRBJ2-1; TRBD1 matches at 7 bases. Trimming took 4 bases from V and 5 from J; bases not matched to a gene: 8. Per the germline V gene, CDR1 is MNHEY and CDR2 is SVGAGI. The CDR3 runs 15 residues. Here the CDR3 reads CASSSLGTANNEQFF. The CDR3 nucleotides read TGTGCCAGCAGTTCCCTCGGGACAGCTAACAATGAGCAGTTCTTC.

The chain combines TRBV7-2 with TRBJ1-2; D might be TRBD1 (5 bases). V dropped 5 bases and J dropped 2 bases, with 27 bases sitting between them. The CDR3 sequence is 19 residues long. The germline V gene has CDR1 SGHTA and CDR2 FQGNSA. Here the CDR3 DNA reads TGTGCCAGCAGCCGCGGGGGAGCGGCAGGCCTGTTACCGAACTATGGCTACACCTTC. Its protein is CASSRGGAAGLLPNYGYTF.

The V call is TRBV19, the J call TRBJ1-2, with TRBD1 matching 7 bases. Germline V CDR1 and CDR2: LNHDA, SQIVND (reference sequence). This CDR3 has 15 residues. Germline trimming cut 4 bases from V and 5 bases from J; bases unmatched to any gene: 10. The CDR3 is CASSTQGTARYGYTF. In DNA form, the CDR3 reads TGTGCCAGTAGTACCCAAGGGACAGCTAGATATGGCTACACCTTC.

There are a few counts of this clone. The chain links TRBV19 to TRBJ1-4; TRBD1 matches 7 bases. V lost 6 bases, J lost 7 bases, and 11 bases stayed unmatched. CDR3 length: 15 amino acids. The germline V gene encodes CDR1 LNHDA and CDR2 SQIVND (reference sequence). In DNA form, the CDR3 reads TGTGCCAGTAGCCCCCCCGGTCAGGGGGTTGAAAAACTGTTTTTT. This encodes CASSPPGQGVEKLFF.

This clone occurred once. The chain carries TRBV19 and TRBJ2-2; a weak D match, TRBD2 (6 bases). Germline V gene lookup returns CDR1 LNHDA and CDR2 SQIVND (reference sequence). V was cut by 6 bases and J by 0 bases, with 23 bases left in between. The CDR3 consists of 19 residues. CDR3 loop: CASSNRWPPTSANTGELFF. CDR3 nucleotides: TGTGCCAGTAGCAACCGCTGGCCCCCGACTAGTGCGAACACCGGGGAGCTGTTTTTT.

The chain links TRBV29-1 to TRBJ1-1; the match to TRBD1 covers 7 bases. The CDR3 consists of 17 residues. CDR1 and CDR2 (germline): SQVTM, ANQGSEA. Losses at the gene ends were 0 bases for V and 1 base for J; bases not matched to a gene: 11. CDR3 amino acids: CSVEEARFPGGNTEAFF. CDR3 nucleotide sequence: TGCAGCGTTGAAGAGGCTCGGTTCCCAGGGGGGAACACTGAAGCTTTCTTT.

Many counts were recorded for this clone. The chain is built from TRBV14 and TRBJ1-6; D remains unclear. The length of the CDR3 is 16 residues. Germline values: CDR1 SGHDN, CDR2 FVKESK. Trimming cost V 0 bases and J 2 bases, with 8 bases left between them. Here the CDR3 reads CASSQDSQAYNSPLHF. Here the CDR3 DNA reads TGTGCCAGCAGCCAAGATTCCCAGGCCTATAATTCACCCCTCCACTTT.

The V gene is TRBV6-5, the J gene TRBJ2-7; 9 bases fit TRBD1. Germline V gene sequence: CDR1 MNHEY, CDR2 SVGAGI. CDR3 size: 16 residues. J lost 2 bases, V lost 0 bases, and 5 bases had no gene match. In nucleotides, the CDR3 is TGTGCCAGCAGTTACTCGGGACAGGGAGGGACCTACGAGCAGTACTTC. Encoded protein: CASSYSGQGGTYEQYF.